This T cell receptor beta chain was sequenced in a study of T cell repertoires in cytomegalovirus infection. Study context: Both recently identified HLA-C-restricted and well-studied HLA-B-restricted CMV epitopes were used in the study. Public TCR beta signature analysis indicated the presence of both CMV infection and matching HLA type. Findings and limits, study-wide: CMV-specific TCR beta clonotypes restricted by HLA-C dominated the ex vivo response.

TCRdb reprocessed the reads via MiXCR and lists one record per CDR3 protein. The table has around 570,000 distinct CDR3 sequences, almost 40% seen once. There are 14 residues in the CDR3. From germline, CDR1 is LNHNV and CDR2 YYDKDF (reference sequence). With 10 bases clipped from V and 4 bases from J, the junction kept 11 bases outside the gene matches. As to this clonotype: Its antigen is undetermined.

Sequences were derived from cultured PBMCs, sampled from culture after CMV antigen stimulation. V and J are TRBV15 and TRBJ1-2; 8 bases map to TRBD1. The receptor's source is a human donor in good health (CMV status not recorded). Some clones in this sample may be carry-over from other donors' samples. CDR3 loop: CASNRGKWVYGYTF. The CDR3 DNA is TGTGCCAGCAACAGGGGGAAGTGGGTCTATGGCTACACCTTC.